This record covers a single T cell receptor beta chain. The data belong to a study of blood T cell repertoires in COVID-19. In the original workflow: By means of reference gene primer amplification, nucleated cell counts were estimated. The method was immunoSEQ multiplex PCR; TCRdb's version includes in-frame clones alone and lacks a portion of them. V, J and clone size are taken as reported in that table, and D and trimming were inferred from the DNA itself. The data contain 250,000 to 300,000 clones, about four fifths of them singletons. Germline loops: CDR1 SGHNT, CDR2 YYREEE (reference sequence). J lost 4 bases, V lost 0 bases, and 8 bases had no gene match. The length of the CDR3 is 16 residues.

The clonotype originates from a woman in her sixties with active or convalescent COVID-19. Sequencing input: peripheral blood. This sequence joins TRBV5-4 and TRBJ2-7, with 9 bases matching TRBD1. The CDR3 loop is CASSLAAGTGSYEQYF. CDR3 DNA: TGTGCCAGCAGCTTGGCGGCCGGGACAGGGTCGTACGAGCAGTACTTC.